This paragraph covers one T cell receptor beta chain sequence. Using immunoSEQ multiplex PCR, the repertoire was profiled, and TCRdb retains in-frame clones only, with some absent. The data hold approximately 300,000 clones, with about 89% observed a single time. The sample belongs to a study of blood T cell repertoires in COVID-19. V gave up 0 bases and J gave up 11 bases; unmatched junction bases: 10. The CDR3 loop spans 14 amino acids. Germline V CDR1 and CDR2: SGHNT, YYREEE (reference sequence). The sequencing sample was made of peripheral blood. The TCR comes from a man aged 18 to 30 who had recovered from COVID-19. V and J are TRBV5-4 and TRBJ1-1; TRBD1 matches at 7 bases. For the CDR3, the DNA is TGTGCCAGCAGCTTGGGACAGGGAGAAGTTTTGGCTTTCTTT. It yields the protein CASSLGQGEVLAFF.